Each of the 9 T cell receptor beta chains below was sequenced from the same sample in a study of T cells in Graves' hyperthyroidism and ophthalmopathy (dated by TCRdb to between 2018 and 2020). The receptor library was made with multiplex PCR. Data came from an Illumina HiSeq 2000. TCR beta CDR3 regions were amplified from RNA transcripts. A first-round RT-PCR of the TCR CDR3 used the HTBI primer set with the Qiagen OneStep RT-PCR kit. In TCRdb, the public reads were trimmed at Q25 with fastp and aligned with MiXCR, with productive beta chains retained. Rows with a matching CDR3 protein are joined into one entry that keeps the most common DNA and genes. The sample records 250,000 to 400,000 distinct CDR3 sequences, roughly 15% of which are singletons. The ten largest clones add up to roughly 35% of the sample. The sequenced sample consisted of blood. The receptors stem from a woman aged 40 to 50 with Graves' ophthalmopathy.

As for this clonotype: This may stem from a read error, because a much larger clone lies one nucleotide away. The chain couples TRBV20-1 to TRBJ1-6; 7 bases line up with TRBD1. Per germline, CDR1 DFQATT and CDR2 SNEGSKA (reference sequence). The length of the CDR3 is 13 residues. The CDR3 region is CSGATGVDSPIHF. The CDR3 nucleotides are TGCAGCGGAGCAACAGGGGTCGATTCACCCATCCACTTT.

This clonotype was found a few times. The chain has TRBV4-1 and TRBJ2-2; maybe TRBD2 (6 bases). V lost 6 bases, J lost 3 bases, and 11 bases lay in between. Germline V gene lookup returns CDR1 MGHRA and CDR2 YSYEKL. The CDR3 loop spans 14 amino acids. The CDR3 sequence is CASRGTSDTGELFF. In DNA, the CDR3 is TGCGCCAGCAGAGGGACTTCCGACACCGGGGAGCTGTTTTTT.

This clonotype was detected many times. The CDR3, as DNA: TGTGCCAGCAGTGGGGACACCCCCAGCAATCAGCCCCAGCATTTT. Protein product: CASSGDTPSNQPQHF. The rearrangement links TRBV25-1 to TRBJ1-5; a weak D match, TRBD1 (6 bases). CDR1 is MGHDK and CDR2 is SYGVNS in the germline V gene. V lost 4 bases to trimming and J lost 1 base, with 11 bases between them. The CDR3 length is 15 residues. The whole variable domain, remainder taken from reference TRBV25-1 and TRBJ1-5, is EADIYQTPRYLVIGTGKKITLECSQTMGHDKMYWYQQDPGMELHLIHYSYGVNSTEKGDLSSESTVSRIRTEHFPLTLESARPSHTSQYLCASSGDTPSNQPQHFGDGTRLSIL.

This clonotype was picked up a small number of times. The chain is built from TRBV4-2 and TRBJ2-1, with D possibly being TRBD2 (6 bases). Per the germline V gene, CDR1 is LGHNA and CDR2 is YNFKEQ. The CDR3 length is 16 residues. The germline V and J ends were trimmed by 2 bases and 2 bases, with 13 bases remaining between them. CDR3 residues: CASSQPSSDPYNEQFF. The DNA for the CDR3 is TGTGCCAGCAGCCAACCGTCTAGCGACCCCTACAATGAGCAGTTCTTC.

The sample holds many counts of this clonotype. V usage is TRBV30 and J usage is TRBJ1-1; no clear D. Germline lookup yields CDR1 GTSNPN and CDR2 SVGIG (reference sequence). CDR3 length: 13 amino acids. V was cut by 5 bases and J by 0 bases, with 10 bases left in between. DNA for the CDR3: TGTGCCTGGGCGGTTCTGATGAACACTGAAGCTTTCTTT. This encodes CAWAVLMNTEAFF.

This clonotype showed up just a few times. This may arise from a read error, as a much more abundant clone is one base away. Because it lacks the conserved phenylalanine or tryptophan at the end, this CDR3 is likely a read error. V gene TRBV7-8 combines with J gene TRBJ1-1; tentatively, D is TRBD1 (6 bases). CDR1 is SGHVS and CDR2 is FQNEAQ in the germline V gene. Trimming removed 2 bases at V and 5 bases at J, with 15 bases between. The length of the CDR3 is 15 residues. The CDR3, as DNA: TGTGCCAGCAGCTTAACACAGGGAGCTCGAACTGAAGCTTTCCTT. Protein: CASSLTQGARTEAFL.

This clonotype was seen a handful of times. This chain connects TRBV6-1 to TRBJ2-6; no reliable D call. This CDR3 is built from 16 residues. Germline CDR1 MNHNS, CDR2 SASEGT. Trimming removed 5 bases from V and 0 bases from J, with 11 bases in between. Here the CDR3 DNA reads TGTGCCAGCAGTAGCCGACGGAGCTCTGGGGCCAACGTCCTGACTTTC. Protein: CASSSRRSSGANVLTF.

In its sample, this clonotype was seen many times. V gene TRBV27 combines with J gene TRBJ1-1; D is undetermined. Germline V gives CDR1 MNHEY, CDR2 SMNVEV (reference sequence). Trimming stripped 6 bases from V and 1 base from J, with 9 bases between. This CDR3 has 13 amino acids. CDR3 residues: CASRWRRNTEAFF. Written as DNA, the CDR3 is TGTGCCAGCAGATGGCGGAGGAACACTGAAGCTTTCTTT.

This clonotype was seen repeatedly, ten times or more. The genes are TRBV3-1 and TRBJ2-3; 11 nucleotides align to TRBD2. The junction had 8 bases not matched to a gene; V was cut back by 1 base and J by 2 bases. Germline V gene data show CDR1 as LGHDT and CDR2 as YNNKEL (reference sequence). CDR3 length: 18 residues. CDR3 in amino acids: CASSQAGTSGGTTDTQYF. For the CDR3, the DNA is TGTGCCAGCAGCCAAGCAGGAACTAGCGGGGGAACCACAGATACGCAGTATTTT.